These 4 T cell receptor beta chains were sequenced from one sample in a study of vaccination effects on CD4 cells after COVID-19. Only in-frame clones appear in the TCRdb table, and some are missing; sequencing was by immunoSEQ multiplex PCR. Among under 60,000 clones listed, more than 65% were seen once. Following 10 days of culture, CD4+ T cells were isolated. The antigens of these receptors remain unknown. Material: CD4+ T cells from PBMCs cultured without peptide, obtained before COVID-19 vaccination. The receptor source for this set is a human donor who received a COVID-19 vaccine.

The chain carries TRBV5-1 and TRBJ1-3; D perhaps matches TRBD1 (5 bases). The CDR3 spans 18 residues. V lost 0 bases to trimming and J lost 0 bases, with 16 bases between them. Germline CDR1 is SGHRS and CDR2 is YFSETQ. The CDR3 bases are TGCGCCAGCAGCTTGGAATGGCAGGGAGGTCTCTCTGGAAACACCATATATTTT. This sequence encodes CASSLEWQGGLSGNTIYF.

J is TRBJ2-7 and V is TRBV28, with 7 bases identical to TRBD2. J lost 1 base, V lost 5 bases, and 8 bases had no gene match. This CDR3 spans 15 amino acids. Germline CDR1 reads MDHEN; CDR2 reads SYDVKM. CDR3 bases: TGTGCCAGCAGTCCCCGGGACTACACTTCCTACGAGCAGTACTTC. It encodes CASSPRDYTSYEQYF.

Written as DNA, the CDR3 is TGCGCCAGCAGCTTAAACTGGGGGACAGGGTATGGCTACACCTTC. This translates into CASSLNWGTGYGYTF. The chain joins TRBV5-1 to TRBJ1-2; 9 bases agree with TRBD1. J was trimmed by 5 bases and V by 2 bases; bases with no gene match: 7. Germline V gene data show CDR1 as SGHRS and CDR2 as YFSETQ. CDR3 length: 15 amino acids.

The rearrangement links TRBV4-2 to TRBJ1-1; possible D gene TRBD1, 6 bases. The CDR3 has 14 residues. Germline CDR1 is LGHNA and CDR2 is YNFKEQ. The ends were cut back, 0 bases at V and 6 bases at J, with 11 bases in the middle. The CDR3 protein is CASSQEQRGAEAFF. The CDR3 region has the DNA TGTGCCAGCAGCCAAGAGCAGAGGGGGGCTGAAGCTTTCTTT.